This T cell receptor beta chain was observed in a study of shared clonotypes between healthy human individuals. This clone was observed a single time. Germline values: CDR1 PRHDT, CDR2 FYEKMQ (reference sequence). The CDR3 loop spans 19 amino acids. The J segment lost 0 bases and the V segment lost 3 bases, leaving 15 bases of the junction unmatched. Original processing notes: ImmunoSEQ gave junction-only sequences without quality scores, so filtering differed. Sequencing used immunoSEQ multiplex PCR; TCRdb keeps in-frame clones, though not all of them. The V and J calls and clone size were taken over from that table, and D and trimming were inferred from the DNA. The data contain fewer than 2.5 million clones, roughly 93% of them singletons.

This TCR derives from a young man in good health. Some clones in this sample may be carry-over from other donors' samples. The chain couples TRBV13 to TRBJ2-3; 7 nucleotides align to TRBD2. Sequenced: naive CD4+ T cells from PBMCs. Noted subset: CD45RA+ positively selected. The CDR3 DNA sequence: TGTGCCAGCAGCTTTAGCGGGCACTTAATTTCTTCTAGCACAGATACGCAGTATTTT. Translated: CASSFSGHLISSSTDTQYF.